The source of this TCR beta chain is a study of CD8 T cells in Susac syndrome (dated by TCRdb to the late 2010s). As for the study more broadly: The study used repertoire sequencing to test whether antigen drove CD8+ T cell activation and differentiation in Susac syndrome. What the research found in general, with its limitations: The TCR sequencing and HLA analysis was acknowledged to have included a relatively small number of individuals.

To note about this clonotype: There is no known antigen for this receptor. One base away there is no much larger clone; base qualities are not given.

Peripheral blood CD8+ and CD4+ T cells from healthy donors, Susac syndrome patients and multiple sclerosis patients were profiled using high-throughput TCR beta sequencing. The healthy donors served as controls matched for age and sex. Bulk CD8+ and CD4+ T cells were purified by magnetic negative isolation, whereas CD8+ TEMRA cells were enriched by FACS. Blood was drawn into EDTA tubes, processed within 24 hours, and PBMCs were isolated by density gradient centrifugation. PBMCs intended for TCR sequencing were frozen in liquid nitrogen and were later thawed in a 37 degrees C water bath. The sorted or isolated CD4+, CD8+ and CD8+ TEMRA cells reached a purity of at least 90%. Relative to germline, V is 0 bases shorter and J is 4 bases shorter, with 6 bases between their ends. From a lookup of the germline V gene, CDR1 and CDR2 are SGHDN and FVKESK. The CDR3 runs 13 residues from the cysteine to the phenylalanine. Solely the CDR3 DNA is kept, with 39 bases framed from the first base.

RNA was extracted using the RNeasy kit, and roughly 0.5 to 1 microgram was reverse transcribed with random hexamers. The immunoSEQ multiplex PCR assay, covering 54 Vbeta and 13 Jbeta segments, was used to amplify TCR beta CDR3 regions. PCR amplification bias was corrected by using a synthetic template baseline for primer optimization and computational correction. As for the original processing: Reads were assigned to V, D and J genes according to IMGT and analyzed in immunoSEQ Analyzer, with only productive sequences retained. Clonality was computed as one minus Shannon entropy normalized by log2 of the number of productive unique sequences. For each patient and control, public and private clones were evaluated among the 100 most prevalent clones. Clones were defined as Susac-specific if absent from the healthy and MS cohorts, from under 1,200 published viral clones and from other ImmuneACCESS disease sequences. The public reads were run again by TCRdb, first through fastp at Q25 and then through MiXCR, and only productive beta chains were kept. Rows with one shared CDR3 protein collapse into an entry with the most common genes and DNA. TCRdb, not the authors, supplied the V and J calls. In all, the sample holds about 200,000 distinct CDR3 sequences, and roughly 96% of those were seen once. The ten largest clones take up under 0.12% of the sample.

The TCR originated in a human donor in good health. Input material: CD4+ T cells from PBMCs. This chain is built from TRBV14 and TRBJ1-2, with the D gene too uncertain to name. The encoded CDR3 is CASSQDGIYGYTF. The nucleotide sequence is TGTGCCAGCAGCCAAGACGGAATCTATGGCTACACCTTC.